This TCR beta chain was observed in a study of T cell repertoires in cytomegalovirus infection. As for the study in general: The public TCR beta signatures pointed to both CMV infection and matching HLA type.

TCRdb processed the reads anew with MiXCR; each CDR3 protein has one entry. The table lists 200,000 to 300,000 distinct CDR3 sequences, roughly 13% of them singletons, with 8.5% to 9% in the top ten. From germline, CDR1 is MDHEN and CDR2 SYDVKM. V shed 6 bases, J shed 4 bases, and the junction held 12 bases outside the gene matches. CDR3 length: 15 amino acids. Findings of the study overall: Cumulative public TCR beta family frequency identified CMV carriers with the relevant HLA. Within the response measured ex vivo, HLA-C-restricted CMV-specific TCR beta clonotypes were dominant.

Comments on this clonotype: What it recognizes is unknown.

The chain joins TRBV28 to TRBJ2-7; 7 nucleotides align to TRBD1. This TCR derives from a human donor in good health (CMV status not recorded). Some clones in this sample may be carry-over from other donors' samples. The sample consisted of PBMCs. For the CDR3, the DNA is TGTGCCAGCAGCCCACCGACAGGGACCGTTTACGAGCAGTACTTC. Translated: CASSPPTGTVYEQYF.